The clone carrying this T cell receptor (beta chain) was seen at least ten times. Its antigen is undetermined. The CDR3 has 12 amino acids. Between the trimmed V and J ends, which lost 5 bases and 8 bases, there was a span of 13 bases. Germline values: CDR1 SQVTM, CDR2 ANQGSEA. From the 5' RACE reads, TCRdb called clonotypes with MiXCR, one entry per CDR3 protein. The sample holds hundreds of thousands of distinct CDR3 sequences; approximately 21% are singletons and the top ten take 4% to 5.5%. The entry originates in a study of identical twins. Overall study findings and caveats: Insertions were fewer in abundant cord blood beta clonotypes, whereas memory repertoires showed none of this pattern. The models systematically underestimated how much out-of-frame TCR alpha was shared in monozygotic twins.

These same data were also listed under a study on T cells expressing NK-cell markers.

The V gene is TRBV29-1, the J gene TRBJ2-1; D unresolved. Sequences were obtained from PBMCs. The receptor was isolated from a young woman in good health. DNA for the CDR3: TGCAGCGTTAGACGATCCTCCGATGAGCAGTTCTTC. Translated, it gives CSVRRSSDEQFF.